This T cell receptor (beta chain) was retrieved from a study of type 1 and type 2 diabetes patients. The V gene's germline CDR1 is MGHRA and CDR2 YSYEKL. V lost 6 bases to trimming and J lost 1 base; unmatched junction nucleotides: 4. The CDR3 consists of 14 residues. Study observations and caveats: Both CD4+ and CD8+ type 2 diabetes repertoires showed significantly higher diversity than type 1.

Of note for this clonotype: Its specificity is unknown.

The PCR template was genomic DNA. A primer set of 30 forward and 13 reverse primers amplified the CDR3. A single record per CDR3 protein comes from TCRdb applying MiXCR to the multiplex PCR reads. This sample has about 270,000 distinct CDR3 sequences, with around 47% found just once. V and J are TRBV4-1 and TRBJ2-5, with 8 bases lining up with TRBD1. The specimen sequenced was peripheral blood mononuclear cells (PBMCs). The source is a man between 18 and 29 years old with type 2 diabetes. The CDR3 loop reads CASSFGTGQETQYF. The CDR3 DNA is TGCGCCAGCAGTTTCGGGACAGGCCAAGAGACCCAGTACTTC.